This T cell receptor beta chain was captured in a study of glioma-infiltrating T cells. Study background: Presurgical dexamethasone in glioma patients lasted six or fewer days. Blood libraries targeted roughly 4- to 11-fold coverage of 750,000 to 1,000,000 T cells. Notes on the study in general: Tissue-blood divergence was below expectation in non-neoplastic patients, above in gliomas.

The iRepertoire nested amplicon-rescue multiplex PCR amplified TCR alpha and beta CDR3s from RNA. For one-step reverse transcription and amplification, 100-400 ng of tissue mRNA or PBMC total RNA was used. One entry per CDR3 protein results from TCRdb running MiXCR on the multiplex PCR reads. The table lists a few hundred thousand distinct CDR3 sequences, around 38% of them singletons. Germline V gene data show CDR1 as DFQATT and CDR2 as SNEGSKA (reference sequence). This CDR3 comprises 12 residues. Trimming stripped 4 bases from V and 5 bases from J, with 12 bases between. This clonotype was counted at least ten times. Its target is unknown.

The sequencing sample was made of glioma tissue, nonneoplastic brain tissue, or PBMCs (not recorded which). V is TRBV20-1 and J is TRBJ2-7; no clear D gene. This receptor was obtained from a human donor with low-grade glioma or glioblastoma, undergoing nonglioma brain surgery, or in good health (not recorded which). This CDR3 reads CSATYRGDEQYF. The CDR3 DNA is TGCAGTGCTACCTATCGTGGGGACGAGCAGTACTTC.